These T cell receptor beta chains were read from a single sample in a study of T cell repertoires in cytomegalovirus infection. TCRdb reprocessed the reads via MiXCR and lists one record per CDR3 protein. The repertoire has 680,000 or so distinct CDR3 sequences, about a third of them found once; the top ten carry about 2.8%. The sample taken for sequencing was PBMCs. These receptors were obtained from a human donor in good health (CMV status not recorded). Some clones in this sample may be carry-over from other donors' samples. Each CDR3 is given with its conserved first and last residue. The D gene is left open where the match is weak. Rows may omit the clone size; those that give it use once, few, many or a size class.

TRBV15	.	TRBJ1-2	few	CATSREMGSAYGYTF	TGTGCCACCAGCAGAGAGATGGGCAGCGCCTATGGCTACACCTTC
TRBV7-6	.	TRBJ1-6	once	CASSFLSSYNSTLHF	TGTGCCAGCAGCTTTTTAAGCTCCTATAATTCAACCCTACACTTT
TRBV28	TRBD1	TRBJ2-7	.	CASSLGGQGGRQYF	TGTGCCAGCAGTTTAGGGGGACAGGGGGGGCGGCAGTACTTC
TRBV12-3/TRBV12-4	.	TRBJ2-3	few	CASSLYSDTQYF	TGTGCCAGCAGTCTGTATAGCGATACGCAGTATTTT
TRBV7-3	TRBD2	TRBJ2-3	many	CASSLAGGQYTQYF	TGTGCCAGCAGCTTAGCGGGGGGGCAATATACGCAGTATTTT
TRBV14	TRBD1	TRBJ2-2	.	CASSHLTGAGELFF	TGTGCCAGCAGCCACTTGACAGGGGCCGGGGAGCTGTTTTTT
TRBV14	TRBD2	TRBJ2-1	few	CASSQHSGRYNEQFF	TGTGCCAGCAGCCAACATAGCGGGAGGTACAATGAGCAGTTCTTC
TRBV5-5	TRBD1	TRBJ1-4	few	CASSHIRDRVEKLFF	TGTGCCAGCAGTCACATACGGGACAGGGTCGAAAAACTGTTTTTT
TRBV15	.	TRBJ1-1	.	CATSRDPVTHRRAFF	TGTGCCACCAGCAGAGATCCCGTGACCCATAGGCGGGCTTTCTTT
TRBV28	.	TRBJ1-1	.	CASSGDGFSEAFF	TGTGCCAGCAGCGGGGACGGATTTTCTGAAGCTTTCTTT
TRBV10-3	.	TRBJ2-5	.	CAIREQAQETQYF	TGTGCCATCAGGGAACAGGCTCAAGAGACCCAGTACTTC
TRBV20-1	.	TRBJ1-5	few	CSALEGNQPQHF	TGCAGTGCTTTAGAGGGCAATCAGCCCCAGCATTTT
TRBV10-3	TRBD1	TRBJ1-1	.	CAIRDRENTEAFF	TGTGCCATCCGGGACAGGGAGAACACTGAAGCTTTCTTT
TRBV7-2	TRBD2	TRBJ2-5	many	CASSLKIREGRETQYF	TGTGCCAGCAGCTTAAAGATCCGGGAGGGCCGAGAGACCCAGTACTTC
TRBV28	.	TRBJ2-7	.	CASTRAGVAYEQYF	TGTGCCAGCACAAGGGCAGGGGTGGCCTACGAGCAGTACTTC
TRBV10-3	TRBD2	TRBJ2-3	.	CAISSGTTDTQYF	TGTGCCATCAGTAGCGGGACTACAGATACGCAGTATTTT
TRBV27	TRBD1	TRBJ1-1	few	CASSRTGRAEAFF	TGTGCCAGCAGTCGGACAGGGCGGGCTGAAGCTTTCTTT
TRBV7-6	.	TRBJ1-2	many	CASSLARGANYGYTF	TGTGCCAGCAGCTTAGCCCGGGGGGCTAACTATGGCTACACCTTC
TRBV7-2	TRBD1	TRBJ1-2	.	CASSVPGGANYGYTF	TGTGCCAGCAGCGTTCCAGGGGGTGCGAACTATGGCTACACCTTC
TRBV28	TRBD2	TRBJ2-7	.	CASSFLPSGPTRGRNEQYF	TGTGCCAGCAGTTTTCTCCCTAGCGGACCCACCCGTGGGAGGAACGAGCAGTACTTC
TRBV7-6	TRBD2	TRBJ2-7	.	CASRSGLAGPYEQYF	TGTGCCAGCAGATCTGGACTAGCGGGGCCCTACGAGCAGTACTTC
TRBV6-1	TRBD1	TRBJ1-2	many	CASSSGTARTYYGYTF	TGTGCCAGCAGCTCCGGGACAGCTAGAACCTATTATGGCTACACCTTC
TRBV12-3/TRBV12-4	.	TRBJ2-3	many	CASSLGPGLPDTQYF	TGTGCCAGCAGTTTGGGGCCGGGACTGCCAGATACGCAGTATTTT
TRBV7-8	TRBD2	TRBJ2-3	.	CASSLVGVEREDTQYF	TGTGCCAGCAGCTTAGTAGGGGTCGAGCGGGAAGATACGCAGTATTTT
TRBV12-3/TRBV12-4	.	TRBJ2-7	many	CASSLRPYEQYF	TGTGCCAGCAGTTTAAGACCCTACGAGCAGTACTTC
TRBV6-2/TRBV6-3	TRBD1	TRBJ2-5	.	CASSYGTGLSSGETQYF	TGTGCCAGCAGTTACGGGACAGGGTTATCATCGGGAGAGACCCAGTACTTC
TRBV28	.	TRBJ2-7	.	CASSPLPPRGGYEQYF	TGTGCCAGCAGCCCTCTTCCCCCCCGAGGCGGGTACGAGCAGTACTTC
TRBV5-1	.	TRBJ1-2	many	CASSSDPAFYGYTF	TGCGCCAGCAGCTCCGATCCGGCATTCTATGGCTACACCTTC
TRBV27	.	TRBJ2-3	few	CASRPTGSDTQYF	TGTGCCAGCAGACCCACAGGGTCCGATACGCAGTATTTT
TRBV7-8	TRBD2	TRBJ2-7	many	CASSQTSGRADEQYF	TGTGCCAGCAGCCAGACAAGCGGGAGGGCCGACGAGCAGTACTTC
TRBV19	.	TRBJ1-5	.	CASTPTGSGSNQPQHF	TGTGCCAGTACCCCGACGGGAAGCGGCAGCAATCAGCCCCAGCATTTT
TRBV11-2	TRBD2	TRBJ2-5	few	CASSWLTSGSGQETQYF	TGTGCCAGCAGCTGGCTGACTAGCGGGAGTGGGCAAGAGACCCAGTACTTC
TRBV28	.	TRBJ2-4	.	CASSSGNGNIQYF	TGTGCCAGCAGTTCCGGTAATGGGAACATTCAGTACTTC
TRBV15	TRBD1	TRBJ1-2	.	CATSSRGQVDYGYTF	TGTGCCACCAGCTCAAGAGGACAGGTCGACTATGGCTACACCTTC
TRBV19	.	TRBJ1-6	.	CASSQRQVNSPLHF	TGTGCCAGTAGTCAACGACAGGTGAATTCACCCCTCCACTTT
TRBV19	.	TRBJ2-2	few	CAGRQDTGELFF	TGTGCCGGACGACAGGACACCGGGGAGCTGTTTTTT
TRBV27	TRBD1	TRBJ1-5	.	CASSNGQGGSQPQHF	TGTGCCAGCAGTAACGGACAGGGAGGAAGTCAGCCCCAGCATTTT
TRBV7-9	.	TRBJ1-3	.	CASSYRDVSSGHTIYF	TGTGCCAGCAGCTATCGGGACGTTAGCTCTGGACACACCATATATTTT
TRBV4-1	.	TRBJ2-5	.	CASSQDQLQGVGETKYF	TGCGCCAGCAGCCAAGATCAATTGCAGGGTGTAGGAGAGACCAAGTACTTC
TRBV19	.	TRBJ1-1	.	CASSGGPMETEAFF	TGTGCCAGTAGTGGGGGCCCGATGGAGACTGAAGCTTTCTTT
TRBV19	.	TRBJ2-1	many	CASSIVKGNEQFF	TGTGCCAGTAGTATAGTAAAGGGGAATGAGCAGTTCTTC
TRBV7-2	.	TRBJ1-3	.	CASSQDYSGNTIYF	TGTGCCAGCAGCCAGGACTACTCTGGAAACACCATATATTTT
TRBV12-3/TRBV12-4	.	TRBJ2-5	.	CASSLPRIGGGIETQYF	TGTGCCAGCAGTTTGCCGAGGATCGGGGGAGGTATAGAGACCCAGTACTTC
TRBV29-1	TRBD2	TRBJ2-2	.	CSVLPVAGGTGELFF	TGCAGCGTCCTCCCGGTAGCGGGAGGCACCGGGGAGCTGTTTTTT
TRBV24-1	.	TRBJ2-1	.	CATSVKKVGSYNEQFF	TGTGCCACCAGTGTAAAAAAGGTCGGCTCCTACAATGAGCAGTTCTTC
TRBV4-2	.	TRBJ1-6	few	CASSQGHSPLHF	TGTGCCAGCAGCCAAGGGCATTCACCCCTCCACTTT
TRBV12-3/TRBV12-4	TRBD2	TRBJ2-1	few	CASSLLGRASNEQFF	TGTGCCAGCAGTCTTTTGGGGAGGGCAAGCAATGAGCAGTTCTTC
TRBV28	.	TRBJ1-6	.	CASSSELQGFGSPLHF	TGTGCCAGCAGTTCAGAGTTACAGGGTTTTGGTTCACCCCTCCACTTT
TRBV25-1	TRBD1	TRBJ1-2	few	CASSNSPGGRDGYTF	TGTGCCAGCTCCAATTCTCCAGGGGGCCGGGATGGCTACACCTTC
TRBV7-2	TRBD1	TRBJ1-6	many	CASSLSGTGGRRALHF	TGTGCCAGCAGCTTAAGCGGGACAGGGGGCAGGAGGGCCCTCCACTTT
TRBV7-2	TRBD2	TRBJ2-1	many	CASSTSGGLEQFF	TGTGCCAGCAGTACTAGCGGGGGACTGGAGCAGTTCTTC
TRBV5-1	.	TRBJ1-5	.	CASEGQTGLLSDQPQHF	TGCGCCAGCGAAGGACAAACAGGACTGCTTTCTGATCAGCCCCAGCATTTT
TRBV7-9	TRBD2	TRBJ2-7	many	CASSPTGTSGYEQYF	TGTGCCAGCAGCCCTACCGGGACTAGCGGTTACGAGCAGTACTTC
TRBV4-1	.	TRBJ1-1	.	CASSQRHQNTEAFF	TGCGCCAGCAGCCAACGGCATCAGAACACTGAAGCTTTCTTT
TRBV12-3/TRBV12-4	.	TRBJ1-3	.	CATGETRGNTIYF	TGTGCCACGGGGGAGACTAGAGGAAACACCATATATTTT